The present entry profiles one T cell receptor beta chain with its context. Its antigen is currently not known. The record has no base qualities; no much larger clone is one base away. This entry comes from a study of siplizumab effects on memory and regulatory T cells (dated by TCRdb to between 2017 and 2020). Background on the whole study: The study looked at the effect of siplizumab, an anti-CD2 antibody, on alloreactive T-cell subsets in allogeneic mixed lymphocyte reactions made from human PBMCs. The study at large found these results: Greater diversity appeared to be present in unstimulated naive T cells than in memory T cells, and a substantial contribution to the alloresponse seemed to be made by naive cells. Siplizumab significantly reduced the cumulative frequency of alloreactive sequences traceable to unstimulated CD4+ memory T cells. For roughly 75-97% of proliferating CD4+ or CD8+ clones, no naive or memory phenotype could be assigned. Whether proliferating Tregs from siplizumab cultures were suppressive was not functionally confirmed. Among mappable alloreactive CD4+ clones, the Treg-derived fraction averaged about 75% with siplizumab versus 26.9% in control reactions. Because sequences at frequencies below about 10^-5 were poorly captured, only a minor fraction of alloreactive clones could be mapped back to unstimulated subsets.

Sorted unstimulated T cells and proliferating T cells recovered from mixed lymphocyte reactions were subjected to TCRbeta CDR3 sequencing. Fresh whole blood from around 10 HLA-typed healthy donors was used as the source from which PBMCs were isolated. CDR1 and CDR2 are drawn from the germline V gene: MNHNS, SASEGT. The CDR3 starts with the cysteine, ends with the phenylalanine, and has 13 residues. Just CDR3 DNA is preserved here, 39 bases in frame from base 1. For this chain, trimming is 2 bases at the V end and 6 bases at the J end, and the number of junction bases without a gene match is 4. Library preparation was by the immunoSEQ multiplex PCR assay. Each sample had 80,000 to 100,000 TCR templates assayed by the deep sequencing platform. Genomic DNA extracted from sorted T cells was used for TCRbeta CDR3 sequencing. The source study handled its data this way. Clonal analysis of TCRbeta CDR3 data was done in the R programming language. Alloreactive CD4+ and CD8+ clones were identified by comparing unstimulated samples to CFSE-low samples taken after the reaction. Regulatory or non-regulatory origin was assigned to alloreactive CD4+ clones by matching of sequences to sorted unstimulated Treg and non-Treg repertoires. TCRdb stores this immuneACCESS table with in-frame sequences only. Part of the clones is absent; in the studies checked, under half of the shortfall reflects unresolved V genes, and no reason is known for the rest. V, J and clone size reflect that table, while D and trimming were determined from the DNA. The sample table shows 70,000 to 95,000 clones, and approximately 94% are seen once. The ten top clones hold 6% to 7% of the sample.

The TCR was taken from a human donor in good health. The rearranged segments are TRBV6-1 and TRBJ2-7; TRBD1 aligns with 7 central bases. Sequences were obtained from CD8+ T cells sorted from blood. The DNA reads TGTGCCAGCAGTGAAACAGGGGTTGGCGAGCAGTACTTC. This is translated as CASSETGVGEQYF.